This T cell receptor beta chain is from a study of brain T cells in children with intractable seizures. Sequencing used immunoSEQ multiplex PCR; TCRdb keeps in-frame clones, though not all of them. The table records approximately 330,000 clones, approximately 93% of them present only once. The time point here: blood from clinic visit 5 months post-surgery; TSC patient then seizure free. Surgery cases with the highest brain T cell transcript signatures were chosen for sequencing. At least one anti-epileptic drug was given before surgery. The V gene's germline CDR1 is MNHNS and CDR2 SASEGT. The CDR3 has 18 amino acids. V shed 3 bases, J shed 0 bases, and the junction held 14 bases outside the gene matches.

The source was peripheral blood, collected more than 4 months after surgery. The chain employs TRBV6-1 and TRBJ2-7; 7 nucleotides match TRBD1. The source is a boy in the first two years of life with tuberous sclerosis and intractable seizures. The CDR3 here is CASSDPSRRDRDSYEQYF. CDR3 nucleotide sequence: TGTGCCAGCAGTGACCCCTCCCGTAGAGACAGGGACTCCTACGAGCAGTACTTC.